Included here is one TCR beta chain sequence, with context. Its cognate antigen is unknown. This sample is part of a study of response to subunit inactivated influenza vaccine. General observations from the study: T cells newly recruited by each seasonal influenza vaccination are few, the authors suggested.

Germline V CDR1 and CDR2: ENHRY, SYGVKD. Trimming removed 3 bases from V and 7 bases from J, with 10 bases in between. The CDR3 sequence is 14 residues long. TCRdb recomputed calls from the RT-PCR reads with MiXCR, one row per CDR3 protein. This sample carries more than 700,000 distinct CDR3 sequences, 21% of them seen once, and the ten largest clones take roughly 10%. The rearrangement links TRBV10-3 to TRBJ1-6; D call uncertain. The source material was PBMCs from blood, sampled around 5 days after vaccination. The sequence derives from a man aged 45 to 65 who received an inactivated influenza vaccine. The CDR3 DNA reads as TGTGCCATCAGTGATGGGTCCAGAAATTCACCCCTCCACTTT. Its protein is CAISDGSRNSPLHF.